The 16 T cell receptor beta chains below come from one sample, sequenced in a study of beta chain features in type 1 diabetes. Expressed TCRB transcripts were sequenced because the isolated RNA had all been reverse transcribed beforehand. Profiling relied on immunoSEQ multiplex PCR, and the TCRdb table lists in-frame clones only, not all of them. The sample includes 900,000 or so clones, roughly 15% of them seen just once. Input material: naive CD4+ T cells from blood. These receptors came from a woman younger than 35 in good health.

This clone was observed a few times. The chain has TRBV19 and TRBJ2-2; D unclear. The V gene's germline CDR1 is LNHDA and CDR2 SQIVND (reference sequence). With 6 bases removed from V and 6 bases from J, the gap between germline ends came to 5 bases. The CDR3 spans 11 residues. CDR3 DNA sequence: TGTGCCAGTAGGTCCCCCGGGGAGCTGTTTTTT. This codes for CASRSPGELFF.

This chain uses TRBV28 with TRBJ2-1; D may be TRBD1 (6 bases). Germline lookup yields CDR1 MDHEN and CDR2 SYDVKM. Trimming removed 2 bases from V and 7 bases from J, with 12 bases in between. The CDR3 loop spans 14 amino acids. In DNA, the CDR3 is TGTGCCAGCAGTTTACCCCAGGGGCGGAATGAGCAGTTCTTC. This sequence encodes CASSLPQGRNEQFF.

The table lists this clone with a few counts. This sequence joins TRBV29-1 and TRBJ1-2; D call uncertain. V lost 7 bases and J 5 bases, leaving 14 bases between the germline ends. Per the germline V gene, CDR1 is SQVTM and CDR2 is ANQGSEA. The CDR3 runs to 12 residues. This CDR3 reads CSAQNTGYGYTF. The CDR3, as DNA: TGCAGCGCCCAAAACACGGGTTATGGCTACACCTTC.

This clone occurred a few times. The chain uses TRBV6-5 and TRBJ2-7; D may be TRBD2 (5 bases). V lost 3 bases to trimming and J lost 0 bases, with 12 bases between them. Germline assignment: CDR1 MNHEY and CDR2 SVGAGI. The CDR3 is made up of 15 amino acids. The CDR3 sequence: CASSYSPGISYEQYF. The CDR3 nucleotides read TGTGCCAGCAGTTATTCACCGGGAATCTCCTACGAGCAGTACTTC.

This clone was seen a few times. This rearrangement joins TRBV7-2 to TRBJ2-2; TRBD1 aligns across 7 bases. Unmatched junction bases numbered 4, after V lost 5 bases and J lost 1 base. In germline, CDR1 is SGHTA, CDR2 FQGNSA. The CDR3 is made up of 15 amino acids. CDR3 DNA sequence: TGTGCCAGCAGCCAGGACAGGAGGAACACCGGGGAGCTGTTTTTT. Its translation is CASSQDRRNTGELFF.

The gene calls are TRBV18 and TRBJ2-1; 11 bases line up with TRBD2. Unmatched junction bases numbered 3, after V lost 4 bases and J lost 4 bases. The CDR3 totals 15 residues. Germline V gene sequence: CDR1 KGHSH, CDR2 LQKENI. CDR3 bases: TGTGCCAGCTCACTGGGACTAGCGGAGTACAATGAGCAGTTCTTC. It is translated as CASSLGLAEYNEQFF.

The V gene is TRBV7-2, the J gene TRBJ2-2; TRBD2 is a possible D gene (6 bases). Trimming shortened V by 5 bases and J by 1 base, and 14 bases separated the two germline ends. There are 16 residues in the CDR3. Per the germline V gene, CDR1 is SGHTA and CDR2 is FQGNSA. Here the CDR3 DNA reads TGTGCCAGCAGCACGCGGCGTAGCGGGAACACCGGGGAGCTGTTTTTT. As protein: CASSTRRSGNTGELFF.

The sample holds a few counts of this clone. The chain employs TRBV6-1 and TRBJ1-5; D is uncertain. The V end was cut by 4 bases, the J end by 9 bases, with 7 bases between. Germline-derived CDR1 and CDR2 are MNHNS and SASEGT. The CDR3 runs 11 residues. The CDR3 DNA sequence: TGTGCCAGCAGTGGGGAGCCGCCCCAGCATTTT. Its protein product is CASSGEPPQHF.

The CDR3 region is CASSIRVNNEQFF. The CDR3, as DNA: TGTGCCAGTAGTATTCGGGTAAACAATGAGCAGTTCTTC. V usage is TRBV19 and J usage is TRBJ2-1; no clear D. Looked up from germline, CDR1 is LNHDA and CDR2 is SQIVND (reference sequence). V was shortened by 3 bases and J by 5 bases, with 8 bases between the two germline ends. The CDR3 runs to 13 residues.

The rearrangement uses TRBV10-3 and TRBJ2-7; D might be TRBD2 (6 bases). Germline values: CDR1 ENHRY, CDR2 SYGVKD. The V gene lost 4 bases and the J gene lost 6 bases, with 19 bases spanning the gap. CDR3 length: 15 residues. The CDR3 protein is CAISAEVGGVGEQYF. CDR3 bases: TGTGCCATCAGTGCCGAAGTTGGAGGGGTGGGCGAGCAGTACTTC.

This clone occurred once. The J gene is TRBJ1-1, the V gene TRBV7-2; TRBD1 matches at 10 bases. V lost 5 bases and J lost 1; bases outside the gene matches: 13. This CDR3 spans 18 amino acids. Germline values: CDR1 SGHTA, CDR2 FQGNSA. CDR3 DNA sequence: TGTGCCAGCAGCCCCTTTTGGGACAGGGGCGGATCGAACACTGAAGCTTTCTTT. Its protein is CASSPFWDRGGSNTEAFF. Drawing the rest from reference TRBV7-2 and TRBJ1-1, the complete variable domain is GAGVSQSPSNKVTEKGKDVELRCDPISGHTALYWYRQSLGQGLEFLIYFQGNSAPDKSGLPSDRFSAERTGGSVSTLTIQRTQQEDSAVYLCASSPFWDRGGSNTEAFFGQGTRLTVV.

The CDR3 is CAAGQGVYDEQFF. The CDR3 DNA follows: TGTGCCGCCGGACAGGGGGTTTATGATGAGCAGTTCTTC. The V gene is TRBV25-1, the J gene TRBJ2-1, with 10 bases fitting TRBD1. J was trimmed by 8 bases and V by 11 bases; bases with no gene match: 9. CDR3 length: 13 residues. Germline V gene sequence: CDR1 MGHDK, CDR2 SYGVNS.

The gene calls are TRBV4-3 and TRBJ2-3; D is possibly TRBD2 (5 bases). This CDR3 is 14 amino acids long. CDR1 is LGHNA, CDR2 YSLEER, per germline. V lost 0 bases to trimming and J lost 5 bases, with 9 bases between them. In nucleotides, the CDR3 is TGCGCCAGCAGCCAAGATTTTGGGAGAGATACGCAGTATTTT. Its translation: CASSQDFGRDTQYF.

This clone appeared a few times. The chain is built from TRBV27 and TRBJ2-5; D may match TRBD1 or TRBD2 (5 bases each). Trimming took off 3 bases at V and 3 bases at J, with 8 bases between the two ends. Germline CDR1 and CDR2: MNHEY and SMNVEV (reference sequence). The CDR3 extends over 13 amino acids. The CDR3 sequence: CASSLRGKETQYF. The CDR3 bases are TGTGCCAGCAGTTTGAGGGGAAAAGAGACCCAGTACTTC.

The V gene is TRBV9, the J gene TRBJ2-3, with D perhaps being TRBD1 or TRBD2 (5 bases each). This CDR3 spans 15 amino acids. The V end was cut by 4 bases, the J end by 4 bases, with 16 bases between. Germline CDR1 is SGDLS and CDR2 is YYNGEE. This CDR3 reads CASSTEGETPDTQYF. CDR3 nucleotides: TGTGCCAGCAGCACAGAAGGGGAGACCCCAGATACGCAGTATTTT.

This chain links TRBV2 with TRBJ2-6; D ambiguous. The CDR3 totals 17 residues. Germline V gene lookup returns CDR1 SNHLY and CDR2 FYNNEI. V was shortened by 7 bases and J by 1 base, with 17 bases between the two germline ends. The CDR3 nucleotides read TGTGCCAGCAAGGCGCCACCCAGAAGGTCTGGGGCCAACGTCCTGACTTTC. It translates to CASKAPPRRSGANVLTF.